This T cell receptor beta chain was captured by sequencing in a study of radiotherapy plus CTLA-4 blockade in lung cancer. Alongside CTLA-4 blockade with ipilimumab, patients with chemo-refractory metastatic non-small-cell lung cancer received focal radiation. TCRdb's copy holds only in-frame clones and misses some; the assay was immunoSEQ multiplex PCR. The sample lists about 24,000 clones; around 71% were seen once. On this clone itself: Its antigen is not identified.

Findings and limits, study-wide: Blood saw expansion of tumor-derived TCR clones after radiotherapy plus ipilimumab.

V dropped 4 bases and J dropped 6 bases, with 14 bases sitting between them. This CDR3 is built from 14 residues. CDR1 is SGHTS and CDR2 is YDEGEE in the germline V gene. This receptor was obtained from a human donor with non-small cell lung cancer whose response to radiotherapy plus ipilimumab could not be evaluated. This rearrangement joins TRBV5-8 to TRBJ2-1; D is perhaps TRBD2 (6 bases). Here the sequenced sample was peripheral blood, taken from a patient treated with radiotherapy plus ipilimumab. CDR3 coding DNA: TGTGCCAGCAGCCCTAGACTGGGGGGCAATGAGCAGTTCTTC. It encodes CASSPRLGGNEQFF.